This note documents a single TCR beta chain sequence. There are many counts of this clonotype. Its antigen specificity is not known. Base qualities were left out, and no much larger clone turns up one base away. The treatment or condition tag for this specimen amounts to: live attenuated yellow fever vaccine strain. At each blood-draw timepoint, two biological replicates of bulk PBMCs were collected. PBMCs were isolated from peripheral blood using a standard Ficoll-Paque protocol. TriZol was used to extract RNA from bulk PBMCs, CD4 and CD8 fractions, and dextramer-positive and dextramer-negative fractions. This entry belongs to a study of T cells after yellow fever vaccination (dated by TCRdb to between 2018 and 2021). Some background on the complete study: Libraries from fractions with low cell numbers were prepared with the SMART-Seq v4 Ultra Low Input RNA kit. To follow T-cell clones before and after primary and booster YFV17D yellow fever vaccination, bulk TCR alpha and beta repertoires were sequenced over time. Two healthy male donors, one aged 18 to 29 and one aged 30 to 40 years, made up the cohort. Bulk PBMC replicates and cell subsets were isolated from blood drawn at multiple timepoints before and after both primary and secondary immunization. Broad study findings and their caveats: Because only a couple of donors were included in the study, the extent to which the findings can be generalized is limited. Computational filtering was required because FACS-sorted repertoires could contain abundant contaminating clonotypes from the bulk population. The secondary T-cell response was found to be weaker but faster than the primary response, with a peak reached on day 5 rather than on day 15. A small share of clonotypes occurred in both CD4 and CD8 compartments, likely arising from convergent recombination. After the booster, most clones that had expanded after primary vaccination were detected again (about 97% of CD4 and roughly 86% of CD8), suggesting broad maintenance of memory.

TCR cDNA was made using 5'RACE template switching, a step that added a universal primer site and unique molecular identifiers. cDNA synthesis was primed from both the TCR alpha and TCR beta constant segments. Library amplification used two PCR steps, and the second PCR step added sample barcodes and sequencing adapters. Sequencing of the libraries was done on either Illumina HiSeq 2500 (2x100 bp) or NovaSeq (2x150 bp). Regarding the original processing steps: MIGEC was used to demultiplex reads and collapse the reads into UMI consensus sequences, and MiXCR was used for V(D)J alignment. Vaccine-responding clonotypes were defined with edgeR using replicate PBMC samples, requiring FDR below 0.01 and a log2 fold change above 5 up to day 15. CD4 or CD8 identity was assigned to each bulk clonotype according to whether the clonotype was present at higher abundance in the sequenced CD4 repertoire or the sequenced CD8 repertoire. Through fastp at Q25 and MiXCR, TCRdb rebuilt clones from the public reads, retaining in-frame beta chains. Each CDR3 protein gets just one entry, which takes the most common genes and DNA from the rows behind it. What appears here as the V and J calls and clone size reflects TCRdb's work, not the paper's. The table for this sample lists about 300,000 distinct CDR3 sequences; roughly 7% of them were counted only once. The ten largest clones represent roughly 19% of the sample.

The germline V gene encodes CDR1 SQVTM and CDR2 ANQGSEA. The germline ends are 9 bases apart after V is trimmed by 4 bases and J by 6 bases. Including cysteine and phenylalanine, the CDR3 has 12 amino acids. The kept DNA is CDR3 alone, 36 bases in frame from the first base. This chain is built from TRBV29-1 and TRBJ2-2, with a tentative D call of TRBD1 or TRBD2, each matching 5 bases. The source material was PBMCs, sampled roughly 45 days after the first yellow fever vaccination. This receptor was identified in a man younger than 30 who received the YFV17D yellow fever vaccine. The CDR3 region: CSVVRDAGELFF. The DNA sequence is TGCAGCGTTGTAAGGGACGCCGGGGAGCTGTTTTTT.